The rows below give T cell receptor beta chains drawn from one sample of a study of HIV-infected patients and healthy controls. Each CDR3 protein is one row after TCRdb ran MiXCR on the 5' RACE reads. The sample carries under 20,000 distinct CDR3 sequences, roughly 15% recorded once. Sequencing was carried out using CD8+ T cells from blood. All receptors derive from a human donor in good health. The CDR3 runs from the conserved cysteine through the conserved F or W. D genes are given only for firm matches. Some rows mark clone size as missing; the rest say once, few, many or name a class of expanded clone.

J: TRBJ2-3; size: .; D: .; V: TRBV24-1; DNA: TGTGCCACCAGTGACCGTGGACGCCCCGGGACAGATACGCAGTATTTT; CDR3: CATSDRGRPGTDTQYF
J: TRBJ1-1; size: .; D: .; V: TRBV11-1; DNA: TGTGCCAGCAGCCCAAGTGTGGGTGGAGGCACTGAAGCTTTCTTT; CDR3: CASSPSVGGGTEAFF
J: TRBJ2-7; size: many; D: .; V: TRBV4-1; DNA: TGCGCCAGCAGCCAAGATTGGGGGACTGTAGCCTACGAGCAGTACTTC; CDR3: CASSQDWGTVAYEQYF
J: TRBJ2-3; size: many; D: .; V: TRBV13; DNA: TGTGCCAGCAGCTCAAGGACCCTAACCCAAAGGGATACGCAGTATTTT; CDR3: CASSSRTLTQRDTQYF
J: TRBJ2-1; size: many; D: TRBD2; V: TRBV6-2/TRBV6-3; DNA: TGTGCCAGCAGCCTAGTAGCGGGGTCCTACAATGAGCAGTTCTTC; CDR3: CASSLVAGSYNEQFF
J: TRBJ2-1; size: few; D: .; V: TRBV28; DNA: TGTGCCAGCAGCGGGGGCTACAATGAGCAGTTCTTC; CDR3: CASSGGYNEQFF
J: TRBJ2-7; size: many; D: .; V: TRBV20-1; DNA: TGCAGTGCTACTAGTTTGGGGGGGGCCGAGCAGTACTTC; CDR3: CSATSLGGAEQYF
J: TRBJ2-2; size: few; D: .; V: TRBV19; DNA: TGTGCCGGAGGCAGGGGAGCCGGGGAGCTGTTTTTT; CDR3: CAGGRGAGELFF
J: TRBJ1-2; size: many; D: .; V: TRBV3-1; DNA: TGTGCCAGCAGCCCAAGATCGGCAGGGATGGCAGGCTATGGCTACACCTTC; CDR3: CASSPRSAGMAGYGYTF
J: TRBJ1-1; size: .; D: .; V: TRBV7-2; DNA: TGTGCCAGCAGCTTAACGAGACAGGAAGGTATGAACACTGAAGCTTTCTTT; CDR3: CASSLTRQEGMNTEAFF
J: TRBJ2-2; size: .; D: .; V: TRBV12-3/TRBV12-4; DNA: TGTGCCAACACCCTATGGGGAATGACCGGGGAGCTGTTTTTT; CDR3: CANTLWGMTGELFF
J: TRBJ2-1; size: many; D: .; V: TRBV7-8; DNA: TGTGCCAGCAGGCTTAGCAGGAGCTCCTACAATGAGCAGTTCTTC; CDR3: CASRLSRSSYNEQFF
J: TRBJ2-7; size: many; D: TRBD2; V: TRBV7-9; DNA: TGTGCCAGCAGCTTTGTCGGGAGGGTATACGAGCAGTACTTC; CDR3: CASSFVGRVYEQYF
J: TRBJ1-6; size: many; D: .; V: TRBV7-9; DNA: TGTGCCAGCAGCTCCTTTAGTTCACCCCTCCACTTT; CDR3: CASSSFSSPLHF
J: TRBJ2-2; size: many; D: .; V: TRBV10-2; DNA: TGCGCCAGCAGTGTCGGTCCCACCGGGGAGCTGTTTTTT; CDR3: CASSVGPTGELFF
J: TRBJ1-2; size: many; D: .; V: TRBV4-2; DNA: TGTGCCAGCAGCCAAGAACCTATCACCCCGACCAGTGCCTTC; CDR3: CASSQEPITPTSAF
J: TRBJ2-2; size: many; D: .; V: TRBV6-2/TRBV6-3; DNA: TGTGCCAGCAGGCCCCCCGGGACTGGGGACACCGGGGAGCTGTTTTTT; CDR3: CASRPPGTGDTGELFF
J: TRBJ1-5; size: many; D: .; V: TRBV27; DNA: TGTGCCAGCAGTCTTGGCGCGAATCAGCCCCAGCATTTT; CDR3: CASSLGANQPQHF
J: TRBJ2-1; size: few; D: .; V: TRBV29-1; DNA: TGCAGCGTTGAGTGGGCCGGGAAGGGACTCAATGAGCAGTTCTTC; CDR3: CSVEWAGKGLNEQFF
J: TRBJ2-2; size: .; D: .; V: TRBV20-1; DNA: TGCAGTGCTAGCCCGCCATTGGCTAGCCTAAACACCGGGGAGCTGTTTTTT; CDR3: CSASPPLASLNTGELFF
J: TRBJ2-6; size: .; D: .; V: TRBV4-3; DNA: TGCGCCAGCAGCCAGGGGATATCTGGGGCCAACGTCCTGACTTTC; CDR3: CASSQGISGANVLTF
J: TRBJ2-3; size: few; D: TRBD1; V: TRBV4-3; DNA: TGCGCCAGCAGCCAAGATCTCCAGGGGGTTACAGATACGCAGTATTTT; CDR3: CASSQDLQGVTDTQYF
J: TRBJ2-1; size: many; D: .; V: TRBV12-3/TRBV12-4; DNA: TGTGCCAGCAGAGCGTGGGGAGGCCCCGAGCAGTTCTTC; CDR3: CASRAWGGPEQFF
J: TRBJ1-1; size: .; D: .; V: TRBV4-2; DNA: TGTGCCAGCAGCCAAAATACGGGCTCAGACACTGAAGCTTTCTTT; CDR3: CASSQNTGSDTEAFF
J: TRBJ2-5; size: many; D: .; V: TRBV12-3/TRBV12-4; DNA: TGTGCCAGCAGTTCGCAAAGCGGAGAGACCCAGTACTTC; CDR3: CASSSQSGETQYF
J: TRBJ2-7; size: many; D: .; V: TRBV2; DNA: TGTGCCAGCAGTCCCCCGAAGGAGGGAGCTATGTCCTACGAGCAGTACTTC; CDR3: CASSPPKEGAMSYEQYF